A single sample gave rise to the 28 T cell receptor beta chains below, sequenced in a study of blood T cell repertoires in COVID-19. TCRdb keeps only in-frame clones here, not all; method: immunoSEQ multiplex PCR. Counted here are approximately 300,000 clones, 75% to 95% occurring once; the ten biggest clones make up approximately 7.5%. Specimen: peripheral blood. Receptor source: a woman aged 30 to 39 with COVID-19, enrolled during active disease.

The V gene is TRBV21-1, the J gene TRBJ1-5. TRBV21-1 is labeled a pseudogene. The CDR3 extends over 12 amino acids. Here the CDR3 reads CASKYSNQPQHF. For the CDR3, the DNA is TGTGCCAGCAAATATAGCAATCAGCCCCAGCATTTT.

V usage is TRBV12-3 or TRBV12-4 and J usage is TRBJ1-1; D is unclear. CDR3 length: 13 residues. Trimming left V 3 bases short and J 6 bases short, with 11 bases between. The CDR3, as DNA: TGTGCCAGCAGTTTGTCTAGGATGGCTGAAGCTTTCTTT. Residues: CASSLSRMAEAFF.

Here the CDR3 DNA reads TGTGCCACCAGTGACCCAGGGGCTTGGGGCGGTGGCTACACCTTC. Translated: CATSDPGAWGGGYTF. V is TRBV24-1 and J is TRBJ1-2; D is possibly TRBD1 (6 bases). This CDR3 has 15 amino acids. From germline, CDR1 is KGHDR and CDR2 SFDVKD. V dropped 4 bases and J dropped 7 bases, with 18 bases sitting between them.

This chain joins TRBV13 and TRBJ2-3, with 11 nucleotides matching TRBD2. The CDR3 extends over 16 amino acids. The V gene's germline CDR1 is PRHDT and CDR2 FYEKMQ (reference sequence). V lost 5 bases and J lost 3; bases outside the gene matches: 7. CDR3: CASSHSGRAETDTQYF. The CDR3 DNA sequence: TGTGCCAGCAGCCATAGCGGGAGGGCCGAAACAGATACGCAGTATTTT.

This clone occurred once. V gene TRBV27 combines with J gene TRBJ1-6; 7 bases map to TRBD1. The CDR3 is made up of 18 amino acids. Germline lookup yields CDR1 MNHEY and CDR2 SMNVEV (reference sequence). The V gene end was trimmed by 6 bases and the J gene end by 4 bases; junction bases not matched to a gene: 15. The DNA of the CDR3 is TGTGCCAGCAGCCCTCACCGCACAGGGGCAGTATATAATTCACCCCTCCACTTT. This translates into CASSPHRTGAVYNSPLHF.

The chain uses TRBV4-3 and TRBJ2-7, with TRBD1 as a possible D gene (5 bases). The V gene lost 0 bases and the J gene lost 3 bases, with 12 bases spanning the gap. Per the germline V gene, CDR1 is LGHNA and CDR2 is YSLEER. The CDR3 sequence is 15 residues long. The CDR3 region is CASSQDQGGYYEQYF. CDR3 sequence (DNA): TGCGCCAGCAGCCAAGATCAGGGCGGATACTACGAGCAGTACTTC.

The chain combines TRBV18 with TRBJ1-5; D is ambiguous. Germline values: CDR1 KGHSH, CDR2 LQKENI. V lost 5 bases, J lost 1 base, and 6 bases lay in between. This CDR3 is built from 13 residues. CDR3 nucleotides: TGTGCCAGCTCAGTGGGCAGCAATCAGCCCCAGCATTTT. This translates into CASSVGSNQPQHF.

This sequence joins TRBV5-4 and TRBJ1-1; 12 nucleotides agree with TRBD1. Germline V gene lookup returns CDR1 SGHNT and CDR2 YYREEE (reference sequence). Trimming took 2 bases from V and 4 from J; bases not matched to a gene: 9. The CDR3 totals 17 residues. This CDR3 reads CASSFGDRGRWGTEAFF. CDR3 DNA sequence: TGTGCCAGCAGCTTCGGGGACAGGGGGCGATGGGGCACTGAAGCTTTCTTT.

The chain is built from TRBV18 and TRBJ1-6, with D possibly matching TRBD1 (6 bases). The germline V gene encodes CDR1 KGHSH and CDR2 LQKENI. V gave up 2 bases and J gave up 6 bases, with 11 bases separating them. This CDR3 has 15 amino acids. CDR3 amino acids: CASSPLDSANSPLHF. The CDR3 DNA reads as TGTGCCAGCTCACCATTGGACAGTGCTAATTCACCCCTCCACTTT.

CDR3 amino acids: CASSPLSSYNEQFF. DNA for the CDR3: TGCGCCAGCAGCCCTCTTAGCTCCTACAATGAGCAGTTCTTC. The chain couples TRBV5-1 to TRBJ2-1; D is unclear. The CDR3 totals 14 residues. Trimming removed 4 bases from V and 0 bases from J, with 8 bases in between. Germline-derived CDR1 and CDR2 are SGHRS and YFSETQ.

The gene calls are TRBV12-1 and TRBJ2-3; the D segment call TRBD1 is taken from the table without a DNA check. TRBV12-1 is an annotated pseudogene. This CDR3 spans 16 amino acids. The CDR3 DNA reads TGTGCCAGCAGCCCAGCCCCAGGGGGTAAGGAGGATACGCAGTATTTT. Amino acids: CASSPAPGGKEDTQYF.

The chain combines TRBV7-9 with TRBJ1-1, with a possible D match to TRBD1 (6 bases). V lost 1 base and J 6 bases, leaving 18 bases between the germline ends. The CDR3 loop spans 16 amino acids. Per the germline V gene, CDR1 is SEHNR and CDR2 is FQNEAQ (reference sequence). In nucleotides, the CDR3 is TGTGCCAGCAGCTTAGGGGCGGGGGGCGCGGCCGCTGAAGCTTTCTTT. The encoded protein is CASSLGAGGAAAEAFF.

CDR3 bases: TGTGCCACCAGTGATAGGACAGGCCCCGACACTGAAGCTTTCTTT. The encoded protein is CATSDRTGPDTEAFF. The V call is TRBV24-1, the J call TRBJ1-1, with 7 bases that match TRBD1. Germline CDR1 and CDR2: KGHDR and SFDVKD. Unmatched junction bases numbered 6, after V lost 3 bases and J lost 3 bases. This CDR3 is 15 amino acids long.

V and J are TRBV6-5 and TRBJ2-2; 9 nucleotides agree with TRBD1. The CDR3 contains 15 residues. The germline gives CDR1 MNHEY, CDR2 SVGAGI. Germline trimming cut 4 bases from V and 7 bases from J; bases unmatched to any gene: 7. The CDR3 reads CASSLTGGAVGELFF. The CDR3 DNA follows: TGTGCCAGCAGTTTAACAGGGGGCGCGGTCGGGGAGCTGTTTTTT.

V is TRBV18 and J is TRBJ2-5, with TRBD2 matching over 13 bases. Germline CDR1 KGHSH, CDR2 LQKENI. This CDR3 region has 16 residues. Trimming removed 5 bases from V and 2 bases from J; junction bases left unmatched: 5. CDR3 protein: CASSRVGLAGQETQYF. The DNA of the CDR3 is TGTGCCAGCTCAAGAGTGGGACTAGCGGGACAAGAGACCCAGTACTTC.

V and J are TRBV6-5 and TRBJ2-7; tentatively, D is TRBD2 (6 bases). Trimming took off 9 bases at V and 2 bases at J, with 17 bases between the two ends. Germline CDR1 reads MNHEY; CDR2 reads SVGAGI. CDR3 length equals 14 residues. This CDR3 reads CARRPSVSPYEQYF. CDR3 DNA: TGTGCCAGAAGACCTAGCGTTTCTCCCTACGAGCAGTACTTC.

This chain connects TRBV3-1 (or the pseudogene TRBV3-2) to TRBJ2-1; 9 bases fit TRBD2. V shed 4 bases and J 4 bases; nucleotides not matched to a gene: 5. Germline loops: CDR1 LGHDT, CDR2 YNNKEL (reference sequence). The CDR3 extends over 15 amino acids. This chain's CDR3 is CASSLGLAGYNEQFF. CDR3 sequence (DNA): TGTGCCAGCAGCCTGGGACTAGCAGGGTACAATGAGCAGTTCTTC.

The genes are TRBV2 and TRBJ1-2, with D maybe TRBD1 (6 bases). This CDR3 region has 11 residues. Germline CDR1 SNHLY, CDR2 FYNNEI. Trimming removed 7 bases from V and 3 bases from J, with 6 bases in between. CDR3 in amino acids: CASNRDYGYTF. For the CDR3, the DNA is TGTGCCAGCAACAGGGACTATGGCTACACCTTC. Filled out from reference TRBV2 and TRBJ1-2, the complete variable domain reads EPEVTQTPSHQVTQMGQEVILRCVPISNHLYFYWYRQILGQKVEFLVSFYNNEISEKSEIFDDQFSVERPDGSNFTLKIRSTKLEDSAMYFCASNRDYGYTFGSGTRLTVV.

This clone has only one observation. The chain is built from TRBV19 and TRBJ2-2, with D unresolved. This CDR3 spans 13 amino acids. The V end lost 6 bases, the J end lost 0 bases, and 5 bases lay between the germline ends. CDR1 is LNHDA and CDR2 is SQIVND in the germline V gene (reference sequence). CDR3 coding DNA: TGTGCCAGTAGCTCGTCGAACACCGGGGAGCTGTTTTTT. It yields the protein CASSSSNTGELFF.

CDR3 DNA: TGCGCCAGCAGTGAAGCAGGGGGCCTTACGAACACTGAAGCTTTCTTT. Residues: CASSEAGGLTNTEAFF. The V gene is TRBV10-1, the J gene TRBJ1-1; 8 bases are a match to TRBD1. V shed 3 bases and J 1 base; nucleotides not matched to a gene: 7. Germline V lookup: CDR1 WNHNN, CDR2 SYGVQD (reference sequence). The CDR3 totals 16 residues.

This clone showed up just once. This chain uses TRBV7-2 with TRBJ2-3; 7 bases align to TRBD1. The germline V gene has CDR1 SGHTA and CDR2 FQGNSA. Trimming cost V 2 bases and J 0 bases; bases outside gene matches: 2. This CDR3 spans 15 amino acids. The DNA for the CDR3 is TGTGCCAGCAGCTTATCGGGACAGAGCACAGATACGCAGTATTTT. Protein product: CASSLSGQSTDTQYF.

The chain employs TRBV28 and TRBJ2-1, with TRBD2 identical over 12 bases. The CDR3 consists of 13 residues. Trimming took 9 bases from V and 9 from J; bases not matched to a gene: 6. Germline lookup yields CDR1 MDHEN and CDR2 SYDVKM. The CDR3 reads CASHLAGGVEQFF. The CDR3 bases are TGTGCCAGTCACCTAGCGGGAGGGGTTGAGCAGTTCTTC.

The chain has TRBV10-3 and TRBJ2-1, with D possibly matching TRBD2 (6 bases). The CDR3 is 15 residues long. Germline lookup yields CDR1 ENHRY and CDR2 SYGVKD. V was pared by 6 bases and J by 0 bases, with 12 bases between. The CDR3 DNA reads as TGTGCCATCAGGGAGGGGCGGGTCTCCTACAATGAGCAGTTCTTC. Its translation is CAIREGRVSYNEQFF.

The CDR3: CASRGTSGGYEQYF. The CDR3 coding sequence is TGTGCCAGCAGGGGGACTAGCGGTGGCTACGAGCAGTACTTC. The chain is built from TRBV6-5 and TRBJ2-7; TRBD2 agrees at 11 bases. The V gene's germline CDR1 is MNHEY and CDR2 SVGAGI. This CDR3 region has 14 residues. V shed 6 bases, J shed 3 bases, and the junction held 4 bases outside the gene matches.

The chain links TRBV2 to TRBJ1-5; D ambiguous. Trimming took off 7 bases at V and 1 base at J, with 14 bases between the two ends. Germline V gene lookup returns CDR1 SNHLY and CDR2 FYNNEI. This CDR3 comprises 15 residues. CDR3 region: CASTEVLGSNQPQHF. The DNA for the CDR3 is TGTGCCAGCACCGAAGTGCTGGGCAGCAATCAGCCCCAGCATTTT.

The CDR3, as DNA: TGTGCCAGTAGTAAGTTCCCCAGCGGGGCCTCCCAAGAGACCCAGTACTTC. It codes for CASSKFPSGASQETQYF. The rearrangement links TRBV19 to TRBJ2-5; 7 bases agree with TRBD2. Unmatched junction bases numbered 12, after V lost 4 bases and J lost 1 base. The CDR3 has 17 amino acids. Germline CDR1 and CDR2: LNHDA and SQIVND (reference sequence).

Only one count was recorded for this clone. This sequence joins TRBV6-5 and TRBJ1-1; 7 nucleotides match TRBD1. Trimming took 6 bases from V and 10 from J; bases not matched to a gene: 11. The germline V gene has CDR1 MNHEY and CDR2 SVGAGI. This CDR3 region has 13 residues. The CDR3 nucleotides are TGTGCCAGCAGCCCAACCGGGACAGCACCAGCTTTCTTT. Protein sequence: CASSPTGTAPAFF.

The rearrangement uses TRBV7-8 and TRBJ2-2; D is undetermined. Germline V gene data show CDR1 as SGHVS and CDR2 as FQNEAQ. The CDR3 spans 11 residues. Deletions cut 7 bases from V and 8 bases from J, with 8 bases between. CDR3 nucleotide sequence: TGTGCCAGCACCGTTGTGGGGGAGCTGTTTTTT. This codes for CASTVVGELFF.